This T cell receptor (beta chain) emerged from a study of CD8 T cells in ankylosing spondylitis listed by TCRdb under 2017. Turning to the overall study: T cell receptor beta repertoires were profiled in healthy donors and ankylosing spondylitis patients so that disease-linked TCR variants could be found. Samples of peripheral blood were taken, and for ankylosing spondylitis patients, synovial fluid was collected as well. The full study cohort comprised approximately 23 ankylosing spondylitis patients and some 100 healthy donors.

Many counts were recorded for this clonotype. What antigen it recognizes has not been identified. No base-level quality is on record; no much larger clone is a single base apart. The germline V gene (reference sequence) supplies CDR1 GTSNPN and CDR2 SVGIG. There are 14 amino acids in the CDR3, from cysteine to phenylalanine inclusive. Only the CDR3 DNA is retained, 42 bases long and in frame from the first base. Between the V and J ends, shortened by 0 bases and 4 bases respectively, the junction contains 12 bases. Reads for this sample came from an Illumina HiSeq 2500. Quantitative 5'-RACE with molecular barcodes was used to prepare TCR beta libraries. The authors' analysis ran thus. To identify disease-linked TCR variants, a new computational method was used, one built on a probabilistic model of VDJ rearrangement. The public sequencing data were trimmed at Q25 with fastp and processed into clonotypes with MiXCR by TCRdb, which kept only in-frame beta chains. Duplicate CDR3 protein sequences are folded into a single record with the most common DNA and genes. These V and J calls derive from TCRdb rather than the authors' analysis. The sample data list about 130,000 distinct CDR3 sequences, and roughly 6.6% of these were observed just once. Around an eighth of the sample belongs to the ten largest clones.

What the research found in general, with its limitations: The disease-linked clones had a CD8+ phenotype and were found at relatively low frequencies in peripheral blood. Some motif variants had previously been reported in the synovial fluid and blood of reactive arthritis patients, which suggests shared mechanisms of disease initiation. The disease-linked clones were reported to be significantly enriched in matched synovial fluid samples from ankylosing spondylitis patients. Blood from ankylosing spondylitis patients appeared to be characterized by a TCR beta motif made up of about 8 highly homologous amino acid variants.

The chain is assembled from TRBV30 and TRBJ1-1; no D segment can be confidently identified. This TCR derives from a female donor with ankylosing spondylitis or in good health (not recorded which). The sample consisted of blood, either unsorted or a sorted T cell fraction (not recorded which). The CDR3 sequence is CAWSVLVAVTEAFF. The sequenced DNA: TGTGCCTGGAGTGTATTGGTCGCCGTCACTGAAGCTTTCTTT. Supplemented by the reference TRBV30 and TRBJ1-1 proteins around the CDR3, the complete variable domain is SQTIHQWPATLVQPVGSPLSLECTVEGTSNPNLYWYRQAAGRGLQLLFYSVGIGQISSEVPQNLSASRPQDRQFILSSKKLLLSDSGFYLCAWSVLVAVTEAFFGQGTRLTVV.